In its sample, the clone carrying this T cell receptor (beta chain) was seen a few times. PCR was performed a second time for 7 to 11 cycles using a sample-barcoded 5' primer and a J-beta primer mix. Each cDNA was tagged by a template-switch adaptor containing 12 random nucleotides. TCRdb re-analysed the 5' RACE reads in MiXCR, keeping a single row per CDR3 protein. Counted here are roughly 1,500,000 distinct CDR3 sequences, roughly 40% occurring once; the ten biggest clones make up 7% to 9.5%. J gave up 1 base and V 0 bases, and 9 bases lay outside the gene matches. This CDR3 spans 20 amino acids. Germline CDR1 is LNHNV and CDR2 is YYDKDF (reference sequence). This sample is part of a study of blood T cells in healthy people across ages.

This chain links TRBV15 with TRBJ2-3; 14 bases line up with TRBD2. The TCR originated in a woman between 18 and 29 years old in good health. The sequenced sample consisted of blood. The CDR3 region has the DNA TGTGCCACCAGCAGAGACTTGGGACTAGCGGGAGTCCGGGGCACAGATACGCAGTATTTT. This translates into CATSRDLGLAGVRGTDTQYF.